The TCR beta chain described here comes from a study of human T cells and chemical hapten exposure. Study background: DPC at 2% was the sensitizing agent, placed on 2 cm by 2 cm of upper inner arm skin.

Specified time point: patch test 3, about 24 weeks after DPC sensitization. Specified treatment: therapeutic diphenylcyclopropenone sensitization with weekly scalp DPC. MiXCR was run by TCRdb on the RACE reads, yielding one entry per CDR3 protein. Of fewer than 200,000 distinct CDR3 sequences in the sample, 28% are singletons; the top ten hold 2% to 2.5%. This clonotype was seen more than once but under ten times. V shed 6 bases and J shed 7 bases, with 13 bases lying between them. This CDR3 is built from 13 residues. In germline, CDR1 is MNHEY, CDR2 SMNVEV (reference sequence). The sample was whole blood, taken in connection with sensitization to the hapten diphenylcyclopropenone (DPC). This chain links TRBV27 with TRBJ1-3; D may be TRBD1 (6 bases). This clonotype was sampled from a woman between 18 and 29 years old with alopecia areata. Some clones in this sample may be carry-over from other donors' samples. The CDR3 DNA sequence: TGTGCCAGCAGACGTGAAGGGGGTAACACCATATATTTT. This translates into CASRREGGNTIYF.